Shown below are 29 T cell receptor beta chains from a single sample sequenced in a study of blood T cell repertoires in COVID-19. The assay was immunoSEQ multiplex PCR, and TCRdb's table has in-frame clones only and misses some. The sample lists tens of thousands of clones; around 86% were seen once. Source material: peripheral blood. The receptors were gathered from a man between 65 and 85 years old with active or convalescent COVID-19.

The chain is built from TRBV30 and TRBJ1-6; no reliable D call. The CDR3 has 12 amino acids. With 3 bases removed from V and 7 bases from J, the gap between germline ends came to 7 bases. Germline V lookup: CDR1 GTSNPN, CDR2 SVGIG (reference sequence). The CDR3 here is CAWSSDNSPLHF. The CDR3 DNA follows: TGTGCCTGGAGCAGCGACAATTCACCCCTCCACTTT.

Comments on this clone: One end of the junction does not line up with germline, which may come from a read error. The CDR3 coding sequence is TGCAGTGCCAGGACAAGAAGCTCCCAGAATTTT. This encodes CSARTRSSQNF. The chain links TRBV20-1 to TRBJ1-4, with a possible D match to TRBD1 (5 bases). The length of the CDR3 is 11 residues. CDR1 and CDR2 (germline): DFQATT, SNEGSKA (reference sequence).

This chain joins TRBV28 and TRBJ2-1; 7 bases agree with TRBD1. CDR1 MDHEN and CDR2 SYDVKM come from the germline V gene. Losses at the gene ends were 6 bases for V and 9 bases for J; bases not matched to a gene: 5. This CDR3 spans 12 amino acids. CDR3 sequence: CASSLQGTEQFF. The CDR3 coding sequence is TGTGCCAGCAGCTTACAGGGGACTGAGCAGTTCTTC.

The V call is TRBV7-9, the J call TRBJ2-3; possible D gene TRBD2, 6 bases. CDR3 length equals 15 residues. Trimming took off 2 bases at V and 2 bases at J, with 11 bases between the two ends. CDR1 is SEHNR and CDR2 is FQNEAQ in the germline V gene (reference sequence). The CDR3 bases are TGTGCCAGCAGCTTAACTAGCTGGTACACAGATACGCAGTATTTT. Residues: CASSLTSWYTDTQYF.

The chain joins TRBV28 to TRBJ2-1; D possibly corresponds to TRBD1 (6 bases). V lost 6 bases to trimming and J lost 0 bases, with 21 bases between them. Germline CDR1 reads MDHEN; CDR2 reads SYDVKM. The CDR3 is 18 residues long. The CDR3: CASRWDKQGLLSYNEQFF. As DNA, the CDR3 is TGTGCCAGCAGGTGGGATAAGCAGGGGTTGCTCTCCTACAATGAGCAGTTCTTC.

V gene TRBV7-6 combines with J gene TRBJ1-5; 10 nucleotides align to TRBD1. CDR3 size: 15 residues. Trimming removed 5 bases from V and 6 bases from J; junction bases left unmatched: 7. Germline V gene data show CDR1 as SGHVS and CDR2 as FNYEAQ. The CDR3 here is CASSGGTGVGQPQHF. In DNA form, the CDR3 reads TGTGCCAGCAGCGGTGGGACAGGGGTCGGTCAGCCCCAGCATTTT.

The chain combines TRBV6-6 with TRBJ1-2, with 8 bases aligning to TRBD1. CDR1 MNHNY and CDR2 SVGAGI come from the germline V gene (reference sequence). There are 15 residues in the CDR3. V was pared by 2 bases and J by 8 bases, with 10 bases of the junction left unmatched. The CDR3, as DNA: TGTGCCAGCAGTTACGGGTCAGGGGGCCTTAGAGGCTACACCTTC. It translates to CASSYGSGGLRGYTF.

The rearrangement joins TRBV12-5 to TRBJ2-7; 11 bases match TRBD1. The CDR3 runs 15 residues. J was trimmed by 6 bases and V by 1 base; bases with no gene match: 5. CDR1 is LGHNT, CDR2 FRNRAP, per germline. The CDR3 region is CASGLGDRGIGEQYF. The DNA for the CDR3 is TGTGCTAGTGGTTTGGGGGACAGGGGGATTGGCGAGCAGTACTTC. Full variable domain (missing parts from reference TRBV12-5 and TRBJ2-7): DARVTQTPRHKVTEMGQEVTMRCQPILGHNTVFWYRQTMMQGLELLAYFRNRAPLDDSGMPKDRFSAEMPDATLATLKIQPSEPRDSAVYFCASGLGDRGIGEQYFGPGTRLTVT.

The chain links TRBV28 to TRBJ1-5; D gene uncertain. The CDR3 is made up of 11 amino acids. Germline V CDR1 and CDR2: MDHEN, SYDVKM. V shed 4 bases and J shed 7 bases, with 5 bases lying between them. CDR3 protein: CASSSQQPQHF. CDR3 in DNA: TGTGCCAGCAGTTCCCAACAGCCCCAGCATTTT. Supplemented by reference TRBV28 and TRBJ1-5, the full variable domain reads DVKVTQSSRYLVKRTGEKVFLECVQDMDHENMFWYRQDPGLGLRLIYFSYDVKMKEKGDIPEGYSVSREKKERFSLILESASTNQTSMYLCASSSQQPQHFGDGTRLSIL.

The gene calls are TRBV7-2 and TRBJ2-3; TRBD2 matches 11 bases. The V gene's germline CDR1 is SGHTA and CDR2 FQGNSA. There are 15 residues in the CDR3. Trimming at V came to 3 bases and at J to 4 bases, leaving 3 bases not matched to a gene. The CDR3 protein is CASSFSGRVSDTQYF. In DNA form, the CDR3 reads TGTGCCAGCAGCTTTAGCGGGAGGGTCTCAGATACGCAGTATTTT.

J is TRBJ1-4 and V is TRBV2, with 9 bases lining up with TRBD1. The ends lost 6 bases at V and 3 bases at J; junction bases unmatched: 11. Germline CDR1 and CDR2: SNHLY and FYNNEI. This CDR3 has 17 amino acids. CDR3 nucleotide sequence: TGTGCCAGCAGGAAAGGGACAGGGTCACTCTCTAATGAAAAACTGTTTTTT. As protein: CASRKGTGSLSNEKLFF.

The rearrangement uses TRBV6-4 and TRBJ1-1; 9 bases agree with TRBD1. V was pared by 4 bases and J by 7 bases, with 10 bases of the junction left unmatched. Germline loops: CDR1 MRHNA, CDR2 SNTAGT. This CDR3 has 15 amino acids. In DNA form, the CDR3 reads TGTGCCAGCAGTGCGGGGACAGGGACCGCTGGTGAAGCTTTCTTT. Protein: CASSAGTGTAGEAFF.

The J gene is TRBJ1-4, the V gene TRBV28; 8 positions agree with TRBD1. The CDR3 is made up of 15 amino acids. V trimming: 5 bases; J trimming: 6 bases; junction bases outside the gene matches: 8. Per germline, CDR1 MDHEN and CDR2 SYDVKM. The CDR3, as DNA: TGTGCCAGCAGTCCGACGGACAGGGACGATGAAAAACTGTTTTTT. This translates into CASSPTDRDDEKLFF. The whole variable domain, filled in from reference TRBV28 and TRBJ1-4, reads DVKVTQSSRYLVKRTGEKVFLECVQDMDHENMFWYRQDPGLGLRLIYFSYDVKMKEKGDIPEGYSVSREKKERFSLILESASTNQTSMYLCASSPTDRDDEKLFFGSGTQLSVL.

CDR3 in DNA: TGTGCCTGGAGTTGGACGCCGGGGACTGAAGCTTTCTTT. It yields the protein CAWSWTPGTEAFF. This rearrangement joins TRBV30 to TRBJ1-1; no reliable D call. Trimming pared 2 bases from V and 5 bases from J, leaving 12 bases between. The CDR3 is made up of 13 amino acids. Germline CDR1 reads GTSNPN; CDR2 reads SVGIG (reference sequence).

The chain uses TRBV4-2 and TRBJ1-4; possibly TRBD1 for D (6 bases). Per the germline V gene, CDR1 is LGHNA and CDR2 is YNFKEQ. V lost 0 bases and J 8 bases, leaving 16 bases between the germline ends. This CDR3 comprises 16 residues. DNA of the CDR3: TGTGCCAGCAGCCAAGATCCTGTTCAGGGGAGCGAAAAACTGTTTTTT. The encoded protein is CASSQDPVQGSEKLFF.

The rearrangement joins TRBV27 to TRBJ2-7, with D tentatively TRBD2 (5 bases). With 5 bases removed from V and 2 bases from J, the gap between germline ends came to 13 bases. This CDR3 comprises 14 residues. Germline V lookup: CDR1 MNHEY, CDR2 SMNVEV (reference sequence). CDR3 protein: CASSLHGEPYEQYF. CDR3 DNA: TGTGCCAGCAGTCTGCATGGGGAGCCCTACGAGCAGTACTTC.

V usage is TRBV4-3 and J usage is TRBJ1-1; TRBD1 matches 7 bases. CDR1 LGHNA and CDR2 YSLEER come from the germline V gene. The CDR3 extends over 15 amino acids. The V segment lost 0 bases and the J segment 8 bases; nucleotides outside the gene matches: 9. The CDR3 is CASSQERGGPSEAFF. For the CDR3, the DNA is TGCGCCAGCAGCCAAGAAAGAGGGGGCCCTTCGGAAGCTTTCTTT.

CDR3 sequence reads: CASRHRTSGSIDEQYF. CDR3 DNA: TGTGCCAGCAGACACCGTACTAGCGGGAGTATCGACGAGCAGTACTTC. V and J are TRBV5-6 and TRBJ2-7; the match to TRBD2 covers 11 bases. V lost 5 bases, J lost 5 bases, and 12 bases stayed unmatched. The CDR3 is made up of 16 amino acids. Germline CDR1 SGHDT, CDR2 YYEEEE. The entire variable domain, with the rest obtained from reference TRBV5-6 and TRBJ2-7, is as follows: DAGVTQSPTHLIKTRGQQVTLRCSPKSGHDTVSWYQQALGQGPQFIFQYYEEEERQRGNFPDRFSGHQFPNYSSELNVNALLLGDSALYLCASRHRTSGSIDEQYFGPGTRLTVT.

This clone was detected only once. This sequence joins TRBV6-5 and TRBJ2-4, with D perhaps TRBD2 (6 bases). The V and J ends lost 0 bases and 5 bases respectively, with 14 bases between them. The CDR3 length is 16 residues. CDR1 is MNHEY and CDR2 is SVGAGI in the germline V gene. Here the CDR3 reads CASSYSYGGAQNIQYF. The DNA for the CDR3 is TGTGCCAGCAGTTACTCGTATGGAGGGGCGCAAAACATTCAGTACTTC.

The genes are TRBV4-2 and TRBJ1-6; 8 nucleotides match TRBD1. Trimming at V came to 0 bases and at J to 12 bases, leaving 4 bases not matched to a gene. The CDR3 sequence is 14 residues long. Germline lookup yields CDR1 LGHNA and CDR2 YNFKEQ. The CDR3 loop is CASSQDRTGGPLHF. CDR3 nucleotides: TGTGCCAGCAGCCAAGATCGTACAGGGGGACCCCTCCACTTT.

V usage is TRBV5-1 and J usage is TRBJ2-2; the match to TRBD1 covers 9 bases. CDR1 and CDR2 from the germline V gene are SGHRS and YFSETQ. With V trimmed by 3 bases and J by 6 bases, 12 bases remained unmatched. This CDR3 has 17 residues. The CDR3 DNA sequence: TGCGCCAGCAGCTGGGGACAGGGTTCGCTCCGTCCCGGGGAGCTGTTTTTT. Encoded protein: CASSWGQGSLRPGELFF.

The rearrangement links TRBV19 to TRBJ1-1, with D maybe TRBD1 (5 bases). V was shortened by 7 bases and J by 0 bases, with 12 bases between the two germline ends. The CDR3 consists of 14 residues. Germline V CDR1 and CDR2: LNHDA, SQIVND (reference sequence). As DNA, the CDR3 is TGTGCCAGTACCACAGGCAGTATGAACACTGAAGCTTTCTTT. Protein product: CASTTGSMNTEAFF.

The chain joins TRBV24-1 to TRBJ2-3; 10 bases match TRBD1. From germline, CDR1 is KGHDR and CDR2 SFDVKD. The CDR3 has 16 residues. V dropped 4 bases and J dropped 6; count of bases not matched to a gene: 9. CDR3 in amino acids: CATSEPGTGAVDTQYF. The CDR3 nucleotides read TGTGCCACCAGTGAACCCGGGACAGGGGCCGTTGATACGCAGTATTTT.

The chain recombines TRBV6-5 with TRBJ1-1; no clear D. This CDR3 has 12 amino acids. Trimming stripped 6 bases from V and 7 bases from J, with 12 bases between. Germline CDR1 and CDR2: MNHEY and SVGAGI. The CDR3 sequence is CASSTSLGEAFF. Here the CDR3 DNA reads TGTGCCAGCAGCACCTCCCTAGGTGAAGCTTTCTTT.

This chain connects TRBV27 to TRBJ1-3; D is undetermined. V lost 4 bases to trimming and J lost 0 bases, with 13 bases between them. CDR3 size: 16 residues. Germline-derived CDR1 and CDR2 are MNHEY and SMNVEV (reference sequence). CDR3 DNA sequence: TGTGCCAGCAGTTCGGGATCTTATTACTCTGGAAACACCATATATTTT. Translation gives CASSSGSYYSGNTIYF.

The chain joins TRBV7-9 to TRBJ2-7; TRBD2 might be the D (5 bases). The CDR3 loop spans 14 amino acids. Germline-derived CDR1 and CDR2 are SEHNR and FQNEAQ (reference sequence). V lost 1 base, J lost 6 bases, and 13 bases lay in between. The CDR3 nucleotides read TGTGCCAGCAGCTTAGGGTCTGCGGGCGGCGAGCAGTACTTC. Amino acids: CASSLGSAGGEQYF.

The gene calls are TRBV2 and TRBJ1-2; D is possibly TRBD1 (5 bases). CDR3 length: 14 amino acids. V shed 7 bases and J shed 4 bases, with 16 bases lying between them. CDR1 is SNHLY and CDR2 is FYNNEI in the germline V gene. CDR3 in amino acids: CASTDSNHVYGYTF. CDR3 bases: TGTGCCAGCACCGACAGCAACCACGTCTATGGCTACACCTTC.

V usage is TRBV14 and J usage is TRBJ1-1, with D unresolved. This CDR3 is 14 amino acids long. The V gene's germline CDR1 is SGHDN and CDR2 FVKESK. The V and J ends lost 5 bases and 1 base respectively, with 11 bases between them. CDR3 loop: CASSENYGNTEAFF. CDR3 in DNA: TGTGCCAGCAGCGAAAACTACGGGAACACTGAAGCTTTCTTT.

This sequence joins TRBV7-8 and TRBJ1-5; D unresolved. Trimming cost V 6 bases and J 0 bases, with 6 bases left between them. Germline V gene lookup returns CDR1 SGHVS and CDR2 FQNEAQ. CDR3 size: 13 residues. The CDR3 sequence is CASRPLSNQPQHF. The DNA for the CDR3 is TGTGCCAGCAGGCCACTTAGCAATCAGCCCCAGCATTTT.